The clone carrying this T cell receptor beta chain appeared many times. Its antigen is not identified. The entry originates in a study of identical twins. MiXCR, run by TCRdb on the 5' RACE reads, gives a single entry per CDR3 protein. The table has fewer than 650,000 distinct CDR3 sequences, about 7.1% seen once. Study conclusions and caveats: Cross-sectional statistical analysis, not tracking of the same donors, underpinned the conclusions.

The V and J ends lost 5 bases and 8 bases, in that order; junction bases with no gene match: 5. There are 13 residues in the CDR3. The germline V gene has CDR1 MNHEY and CDR2 SMNVEV (reference sequence). This sample was also put to use in a study of yellow fever vaccine responses in identical twins.

The sample comprised PBMCs. The receptor was isolated from a woman between 18 and 30 years old in good health. The gene calls are TRBV27 and TRBJ2-1, with 8 positions matching TRBD1. CDR3: CASSPWTGYEQFF. The CDR3 coding sequence is TGTGCCAGCAGTCCATGGACAGGGTATGAGCAGTTCTTC.